These 27 T cell receptor beta chains share one sample of origin, sequenced in a study of CD8 T cells in ankylosing spondylitis. Study-wide points: A TCR beta motif of 7 to 9 highly homologous variants seemed to mark ankylosing spondylitis blood.

TCRdb ran MiXCR on the 5' RACE reads and lists one entry per CDR3 protein. The sample includes more than 600,000 distinct CDR3 sequences, around 20% of them seen just once. These TCRs are of unknown antigen specificity. The sequenced sample consisted of blood, either unsorted or a sorted T cell fraction (not recorded which). All receptors derive from a male donor with ankylosing spondylitis.

This clonotype has more than one count but fewer than ten. The chain joins TRBV4-2 to TRBJ2-3; 9 positions match TRBD1. Germline lookup yields CDR1 LGHNA and CDR2 YNFKEQ. V lost 7 bases and J lost 2; bases outside the gene matches: 7. This CDR3 spans 15 amino acids. The chain's CDR3 is CASTSGQGPTDTQYF. CDR3 DNA sequence: TGTGCCAGCACTTCGGGACAGGGACCCACAGATACGCAGTATTTT.

This clonotype was counted a few times. The chain is built from TRBV15 and TRBJ2-2; TRBD2 matches at 8 bases. The CDR3 runs to 16 residues. The germline V gene has CDR1 LNHNV and CDR2 YYDKDF (reference sequence). Germline trimming cut 2 bases from V and 4 bases from J; bases unmatched to any gene: 6. In DNA form, the CDR3 reads TGTGCCACCAGCAGACGGCTAGCGGGTTTCACCGGGGAGCTGTTTTTT. Translating it yields CATSRRLAGFTGELFF.

The rearrangement joins TRBV5-1 to TRBJ1-5, with D uncertain. This CDR3 comprises 10 residues. V dropped 4 bases and J dropped 7 bases, with 3 bases sitting between them. Germline V CDR1 and CDR2: SGHRS, YFSETQ. In DNA form, the CDR3 reads TGCGCCAGCAGCCAACAGCCCCAGCATTTT. Translation gives CASSQQPQHF.

This clonotype was counted a few times. The V gene is TRBV12-3 or TRBV12-4, the J gene TRBJ2-7, with 7 bases identical to TRBD2. The CDR3 is 16 residues long. The trim removed 2 bases at V and 1 base at J, leaving 8 bases unmatched. The chain's CDR3 is CASSLLGRAASYEQYF. The CDR3 bases are TGTGCCAGCAGTTTATTGGGGAGGGCCGCATCCTACGAGCAGTACTTC.

This clonotype has ten or more counts. CDR3 nucleotide sequence: TGTGCCAGCAGCCAAGATGGGGAAGAGACCCAGTACTTC. Amino acid sequence: CASSQDGEETQYF. The gene calls are TRBV4-2 and TRBJ2-5; D remains unclear. The V and J ends lost 0 bases and 3 bases respectively, with 5 bases between them. The CDR3 is made up of 13 amino acids. The germline CDR1 and CDR2 sequences are LGHNA and YNFKEQ.

Many counts were recorded for this clonotype. The CDR3 DNA reads as TGCGCCAGCAGCTTGGAGGGACAGACTTACAATGAGCAGTTCTTC. This translates into CASSLEGQTYNEQFF. The chain recombines TRBV5-1 with TRBJ2-1, with 7 bases that match TRBD1. Looked up from germline, CDR1 is SGHRS and CDR2 is YFSETQ. Trimming removed 0 bases from V and 4 bases from J; junction bases left unmatched: 4. This CDR3 has 15 amino acids.

This clonotype was counted between two and nine times. The rearrangement links TRBV29-1 to TRBJ2-1; 10 positions match TRBD2. Germline V gives CDR1 SQVTM, CDR2 ANQGSEA. After removal of 2 bases from V and 12 bases from J, the junction contained 7 bases not matched to a gene. The CDR3 has 13 residues. CDR3 region: CSVEPLAGVAQFF. The CDR3 DNA reads TGCAGCGTTGAACCGCTAGCGGGAGTGGCGCAGTTCTTC.

The chain uses TRBV20-1 and TRBJ2-4; the match to TRBD1 covers 11 bases. This CDR3 comprises 13 residues. The V and J ends lost 7 bases and 5 bases, in that order; junction bases with no gene match: 4. CDR1 DFQATT and CDR2 SNEGSKA come from the germline V gene (reference sequence). The chain's CDR3 is CSVPGQGENIQYF. CDR3 DNA sequence: TGCAGTGTTCCGGGACAGGGGGAAAACATTCAGTACTTC.

This clonotype has only one observation. V is TRBV29-1 and J is TRBJ1-4; the D is unclear. Trimming removed 2 bases at V and 4 bases at J, with 11 bases between. CDR3 length: 14 residues. The germline V gene has CDR1 SQVTM and CDR2 ANQGSEA. DNA for the CDR3: TGCAGCGTTGAATTGGCAGGCGGTAATGAAAAACTGTTTTTT. Translating gives CSVELAGGNEKLFF.

This clonotype was counted a few times. J is TRBJ2-5 and V is TRBV20-1, with 9 bases fitting TRBD2. CDR3 length: 17 amino acids. V shed 0 bases, J shed 7 bases, and the junction held 15 bases outside the gene matches. Germline V gives CDR1 DFQATT, CDR2 SNEGSKA (reference sequence). CDR3 in amino acids: CSARDLGASGNEGTQYF. The CDR3 DNA reads TGCAGTGCTAGAGATCTCGGGGCTAGCGGGAATGAGGGGACCCAGTACTTC.

CDR3 region: CASSINPTGTSSYNSPLHF. The DNA of the CDR3 is TGTGCCAGCAGCATCAATCCGACAGGGACGAGCTCCTATAATTCACCCCTCCACTTT. The chain employs TRBV11-1 and TRBJ1-6, with TRBD1 identical over 7 bases. The V gene's germline CDR1 is SGHAT and CDR2 FQDESV (reference sequence). The CDR3 is made up of 19 amino acids. V gave up 5 bases and J gave up 0 bases; unmatched junction bases: 13.

The chain uses TRBV12-3 or TRBV12-4 and TRBJ1-4; no reliable D call. The CDR3 sequence is 13 residues long. The germline V and J ends were trimmed by 4 bases and 8 bases, with 11 bases remaining between them. The CDR3 coding sequence is TGTGCCAGCAGTTCGGGGTTTGAGGAAAAACTGTTTTTT. As protein: CASSSGFEEKLFF.

Ten or more counts support this clonotype. The J gene is TRBJ2-3, the V gene TRBV1; the DNA was not used to check the table's D call, TRBD1. TRBV1 is noted as a pseudogene. This CDR3 has 14 amino acids. In nucleotides, the CDR3 is TGCACCAGCAGCCGCCCCGGGGCGGCAGATACGCAGTATTTT. Residues: CTSSRPGAADTQYF.

CDR3 coding DNA: TGCAGCGTTGGACCCCACAATGAGCAGTTCTTC. This encodes CSVGPHNEQFF. The rearrangement joins TRBV29-1 to TRBJ2-1; D call uncertain. Per the germline V gene, CDR1 is SQVTM and CDR2 is ANQGSEA. There are 11 residues in the CDR3. The ends were cut back, 4 bases at V and 5 bases at J, with 6 bases in the middle.

The gene calls are TRBV11-2 and TRBJ2-5, with D maybe TRBD2 (6 bases). This CDR3 contains 18 residues. V was clipped by 5 bases and J by 2 bases, with 24 bases between them. Looked up from germline, CDR1 is SGHAT and CDR2 is FQNNGV. The CDR3 reads CASSAGLPGTVQQETQYF. CDR3 sequence (DNA): TGTGCCAGCAGCGCCGGACTACCGGGAACCGTTCAACAAGAGACCCAGTACTTC.

The gene calls are TRBV12-3 or TRBV12-4 and TRBJ2-5; 10 bases match TRBD2. The length of the CDR3 is 16 residues. With 7 bases clipped from V and 4 bases from J, the junction kept 12 bases outside the gene matches. The CDR3 DNA is TGTGCCAGCAACCGGAGCCCTAGCGGGAGTCCAGAGACCCAGTACTTC. The encoded protein is CASNRSPSGSPETQYF.

This clonotype showed up just a few times. This sequence joins TRBV7-2 and TRBJ2-1; a possible D gene is TRBD2 (6 bases). The germline V gene has CDR1 SGHTA and CDR2 FQGNSA. Trimming stripped 1 base from V and 10 bases from J, with 14 bases between. This CDR3 spans 14 amino acids. DNA for the CDR3: TGTGCCAGCAGCTTAGAAACCCGGGAGTTGGAGCAGTTCTTC. It translates to CASSLETRELEQFF.

V gene TRBV2 combines with J gene TRBJ2-3, with D unclear. CDR1 is SNHLY, CDR2 FYNNEI, per germline. The CDR3 sequence is 15 residues long. V gave up 2 bases and J gave up 0 bases, with 9 bases separating them. In DNA, the CDR3 is TGTGCCAGCAGTGAACAAGGTTTTAGCACAGATACGCAGTATTTT. As protein: CASSEQGFSTDTQYF.

This clonotype was observed at least ten times. The chain joins TRBV6-2 or TRBV6-3 to TRBJ2-3; 7 bases line up with TRBD1. Germline lookup yields CDR1 MNHEY and CDR2 SVGEGT. The CDR3 length is 17 residues. J was trimmed by 2 bases and V by 0 bases; bases with no gene match: 8. The CDR3 nucleotides are TGTGCCAGCAGTTACTCGCCCGGGACAGACCTCACAGATACGCAGTATTTT. It codes for CASSYSPGTDLTDTQYF.

This sequence joins TRBV4-1 and TRBJ1-5; the D is unclear. Germline loops: CDR1 MGHRA, CDR2 YSYEKL. Trimming pared 1 base from V and 7 bases from J, leaving 8 bases between. This CDR3 is 13 amino acids long. CDR3 sequence (DNA): TGCGCCAGCAGCCAAGGGTGGGAGCAGCCCCAGCATTTT. Protein: CASSQGWEQPQHF.

This clonotype came up a few times. The chain recombines TRBV7-3 with TRBJ2-3; D remains ambiguous. The ends were cut back, 5 bases at V and 0 bases at J, with 9 bases in the middle. Per the germline V gene, CDR1 is SGHTA and CDR2 is FQGTGA. The CDR3 spans 14 residues. The CDR3 protein is CASSVLGSTDTQYF. DNA for the CDR3: TGTGCCAGCAGCGTCCTCGGGAGCACAGATACGCAGTATTTT.

This clonotype was recorded a few times. This chain connects TRBV15 to TRBJ2-5; no definite D call. The germline V gene encodes CDR1 LNHNV and CDR2 YYDKDF (reference sequence). CDR3 length: 13 residues. V was shortened by 1 base and J by 1 base, with 4 bases between the two germline ends. In DNA form, the CDR3 reads TGTGCCACCAGCAGAGTTACCCAAGAGACCCAGTACTTC. It yields the protein CATSRVTQETQYF.

The chain couples TRBV20-1 to TRBJ2-5; 7 bases line up with TRBD1. Germline V gene sequence: CDR1 DFQATT, CDR2 SNEGSKA (reference sequence). The CDR3 is 14 residues long. Unmatched junction bases numbered 4, after V lost 2 bases and J lost 1 base. Written as DNA, the CDR3 is TGCAGTGCTAGAAAATGGGACAGCCAAGAGACCCAGTACTTC. The encoded protein is CSARKWDSQETQYF.

This clonotype was found a few times. The rearrangement uses TRBV24-1 and TRBJ2-1; 11 nucleotides align to TRBD2. The V gene end was trimmed by 2 bases and the J gene end by 7 bases; junction bases not matched to a gene: 9. The CDR3 length is 17 residues. CDR1 is KGHDR and CDR2 is SFDVKD in the germline V gene. For the CDR3, the DNA is TGTGCCACCAGTGATTCTACTGGACTAGCGGGCTGGAATGAGCAGTTCTTC. It specifies CATSDSTGLAGWNEQFF.

This clonotype was counted between two and nine times. This chain uses TRBV9 with TRBJ2-1, with 7 bases identical to TRBD2. The V and J ends lost 4 bases and 3 bases, in that order; junction bases with no gene match: 7. CDR3 length: 15 residues. CDR1 is SGDLS, CDR2 YYNGEE, per germline. This CDR3 is CASSNLAGDYNEQFF. The DNA for the CDR3 is TGTGCCAGCAGCAATTTGGCGGGGGACTACAATGAGCAGTTCTTC. The full variable domain, with the rest looked up from reference TRBV9 and TRBJ2-1, is DSGVTQTPKHLITATGQRVTLRCSPRSGDLSVYWYQQSLDQGLQFLIQYYNGEERAKGNILERFSAQQFPDLHSELNLSSLELGDSALYFCASSNLAGDYNEQFFGPGTRLTVL.

This clonotype was observed many times. V is TRBV12-3 or TRBV12-4 and J is TRBJ1-1, with D unresolved. The CDR3 has 13 residues. V was clipped by 4 bases and J by 1 base, with 7 bases between them. DNA of the CDR3: TGTGCCAGCAGTTCAGAAGGGAACACTGAAGCTTTCTTT. Protein sequence: CASSSEGNTEAFF.

In its sample, this clonotype was seen many times. This chain connects TRBV4-2 to TRBJ2-7; D unclear. Germline CDR1 LGHNA, CDR2 YNFKEQ. The V end was cut by 4 bases, the J end by 2 bases, with 9 bases between. This CDR3 contains 13 residues. The CDR3 DNA reads TGTGCCAGCAGCCGCGGATTAACCTACGAGCAGTACTTC. Translating gives CASSRGLTYEQYF.